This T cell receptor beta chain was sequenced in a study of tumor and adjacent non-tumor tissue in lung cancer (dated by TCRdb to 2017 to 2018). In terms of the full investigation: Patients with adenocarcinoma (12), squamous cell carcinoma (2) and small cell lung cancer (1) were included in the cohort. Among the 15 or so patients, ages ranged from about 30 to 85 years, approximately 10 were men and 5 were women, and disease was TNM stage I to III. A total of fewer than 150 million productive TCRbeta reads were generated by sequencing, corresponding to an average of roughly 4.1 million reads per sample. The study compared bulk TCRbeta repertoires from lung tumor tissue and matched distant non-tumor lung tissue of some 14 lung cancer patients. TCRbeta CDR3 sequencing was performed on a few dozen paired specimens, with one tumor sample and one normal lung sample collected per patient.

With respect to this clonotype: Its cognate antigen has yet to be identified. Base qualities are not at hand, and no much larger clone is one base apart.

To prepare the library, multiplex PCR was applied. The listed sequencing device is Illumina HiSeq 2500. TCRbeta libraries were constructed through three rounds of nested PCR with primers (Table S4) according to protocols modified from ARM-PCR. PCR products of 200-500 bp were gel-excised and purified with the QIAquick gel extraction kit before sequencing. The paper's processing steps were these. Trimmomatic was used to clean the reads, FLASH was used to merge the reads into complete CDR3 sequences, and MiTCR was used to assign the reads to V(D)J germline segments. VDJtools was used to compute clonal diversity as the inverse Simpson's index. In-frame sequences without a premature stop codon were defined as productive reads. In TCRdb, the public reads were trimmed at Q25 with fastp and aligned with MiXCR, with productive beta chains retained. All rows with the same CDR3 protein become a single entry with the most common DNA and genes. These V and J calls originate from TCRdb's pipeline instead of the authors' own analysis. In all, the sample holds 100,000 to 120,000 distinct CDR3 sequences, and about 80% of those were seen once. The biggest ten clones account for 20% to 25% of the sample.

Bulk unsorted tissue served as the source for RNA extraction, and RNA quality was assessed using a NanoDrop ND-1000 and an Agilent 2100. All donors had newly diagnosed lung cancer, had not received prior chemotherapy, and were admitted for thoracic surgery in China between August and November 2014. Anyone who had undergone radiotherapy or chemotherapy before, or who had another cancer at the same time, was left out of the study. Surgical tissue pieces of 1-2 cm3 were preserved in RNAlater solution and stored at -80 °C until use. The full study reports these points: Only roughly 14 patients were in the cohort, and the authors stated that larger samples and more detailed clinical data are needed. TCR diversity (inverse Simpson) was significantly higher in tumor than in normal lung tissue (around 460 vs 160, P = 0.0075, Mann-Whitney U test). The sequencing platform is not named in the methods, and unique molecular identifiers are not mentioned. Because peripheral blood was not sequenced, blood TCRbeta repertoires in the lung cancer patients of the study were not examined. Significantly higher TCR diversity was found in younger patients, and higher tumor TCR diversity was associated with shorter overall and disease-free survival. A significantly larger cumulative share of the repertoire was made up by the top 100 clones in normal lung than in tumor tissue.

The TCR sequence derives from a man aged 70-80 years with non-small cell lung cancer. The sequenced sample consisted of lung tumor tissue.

The CDR3 loop reads CASNRGGYNKLFF. The bases are TGTGCCAGCAACAGAGGCGGTTATAATAAGCTGTTCTTC. The chain is assembled from TRBV6-2 or TRBV6-3 and TRBJ2-1; confidence is insufficient to name the D gene. At the junction V is shortened by 7 bases and J by 15 bases, with 22 bases in between. The germline V gene specifies MNHEY as CDR1 and SVGEGT as CDR2. The CDR3 holds 13 amino acids from the cysteine to the phenylalanine. Only CDR3 DNA is held: 39 bases, read in frame from base 1.